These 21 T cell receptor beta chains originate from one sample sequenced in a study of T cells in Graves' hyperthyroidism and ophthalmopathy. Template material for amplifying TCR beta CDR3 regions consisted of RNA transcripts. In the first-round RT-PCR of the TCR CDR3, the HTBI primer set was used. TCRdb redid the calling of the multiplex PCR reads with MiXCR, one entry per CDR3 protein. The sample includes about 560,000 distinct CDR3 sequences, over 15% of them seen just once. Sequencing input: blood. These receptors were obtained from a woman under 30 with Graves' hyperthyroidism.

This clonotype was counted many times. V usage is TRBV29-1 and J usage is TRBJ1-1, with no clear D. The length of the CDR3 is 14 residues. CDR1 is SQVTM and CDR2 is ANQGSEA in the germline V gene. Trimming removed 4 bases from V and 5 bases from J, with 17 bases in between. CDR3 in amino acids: CSVGARYPLTEAFF. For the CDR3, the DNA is TGCAGCGTTGGGGCCCGATACCCGTTGACTGAAGCTTTCTTT.

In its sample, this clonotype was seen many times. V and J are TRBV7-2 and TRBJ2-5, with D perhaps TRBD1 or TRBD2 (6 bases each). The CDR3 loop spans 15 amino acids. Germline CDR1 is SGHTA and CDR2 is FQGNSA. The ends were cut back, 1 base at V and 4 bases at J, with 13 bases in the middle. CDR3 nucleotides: TGTGCCAGCAGCTTAGGGGGGGCAAGTAGAGAGACCCAGTACTTC. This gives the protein CASSLGGASRETQYF. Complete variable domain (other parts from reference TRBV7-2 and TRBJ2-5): GAGVSQSPSNKVTEKGKDVELRCDPISGHTALYWYRQSLGQGLEFLIYFQGNSAPDKSGLPSDRFSAERTGGSVSTLTIQRTQQEDSAVYLCASSLGGASRETQYFGPGTRLLVL.

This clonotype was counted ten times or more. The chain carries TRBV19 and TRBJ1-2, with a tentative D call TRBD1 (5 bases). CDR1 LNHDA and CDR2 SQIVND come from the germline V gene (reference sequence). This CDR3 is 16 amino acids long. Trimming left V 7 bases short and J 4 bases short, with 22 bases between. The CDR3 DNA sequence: TGTGCCAGTAAATGGGGGACGAACTCCCGAGGCTATGGCTACACCTTC. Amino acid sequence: CASKWGTNSRGYGYTF.

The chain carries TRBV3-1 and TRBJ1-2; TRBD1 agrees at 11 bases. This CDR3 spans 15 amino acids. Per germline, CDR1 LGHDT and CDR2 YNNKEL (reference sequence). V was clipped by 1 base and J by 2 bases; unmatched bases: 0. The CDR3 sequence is CASSQGTGGNYGYTF. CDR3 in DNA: TGTGCCAGCAGCCAAGGGACAGGGGGCAACTATGGCTACACCTTC.

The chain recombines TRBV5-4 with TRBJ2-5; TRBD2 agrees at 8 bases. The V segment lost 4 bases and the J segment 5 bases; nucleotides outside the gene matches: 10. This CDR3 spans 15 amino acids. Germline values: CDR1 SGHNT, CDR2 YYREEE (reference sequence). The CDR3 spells CASSPGGREGETQYF. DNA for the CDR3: TGTGCCAGCAGCCCCGGGGGACGGGAGGGTGAGACCCAGTACTTC.

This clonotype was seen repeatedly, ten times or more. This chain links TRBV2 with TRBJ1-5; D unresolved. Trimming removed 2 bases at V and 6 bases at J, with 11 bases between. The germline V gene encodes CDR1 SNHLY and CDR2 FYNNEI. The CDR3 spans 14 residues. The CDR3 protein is CASSEPGRFQPQHF. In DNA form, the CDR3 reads TGTGCCAGCAGTGAACCGGGGAGGTTTCAGCCCCAGCATTTT.

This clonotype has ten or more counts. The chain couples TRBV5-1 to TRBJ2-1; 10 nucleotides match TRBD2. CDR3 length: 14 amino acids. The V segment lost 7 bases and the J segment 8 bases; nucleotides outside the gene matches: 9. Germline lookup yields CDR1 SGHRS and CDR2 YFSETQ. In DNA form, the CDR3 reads TGCGCCAGCGGAGCGGGAGGGCAGGTGGATGAGCAGTTCTTC. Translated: CASGAGGQVDEQFF.

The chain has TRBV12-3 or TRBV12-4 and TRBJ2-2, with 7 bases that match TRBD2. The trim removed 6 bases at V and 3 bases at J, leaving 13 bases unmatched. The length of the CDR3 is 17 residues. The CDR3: CASSPTSRRLDTGELFF. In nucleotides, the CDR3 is TGTGCCAGCAGCCCGACTAGCCGACGGTTGGACACCGGGGAGCTGTTTTTT.

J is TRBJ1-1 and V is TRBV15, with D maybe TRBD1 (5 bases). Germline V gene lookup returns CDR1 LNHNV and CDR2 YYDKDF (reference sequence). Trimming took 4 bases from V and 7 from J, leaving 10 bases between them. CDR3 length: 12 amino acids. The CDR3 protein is CATSKGTVEAFF. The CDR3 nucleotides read TGTGCCACCAGCAAGGGGACCGTTGAAGCTTTCTTT.

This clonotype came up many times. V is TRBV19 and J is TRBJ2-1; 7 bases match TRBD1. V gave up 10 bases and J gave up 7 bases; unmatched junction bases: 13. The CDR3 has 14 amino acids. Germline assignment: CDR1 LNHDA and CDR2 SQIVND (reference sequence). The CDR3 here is CATSTGYSGNEQFF. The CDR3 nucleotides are TGTGCCACCTCGACAGGGTATTCGGGTAATGAGCAGTTCTTC.

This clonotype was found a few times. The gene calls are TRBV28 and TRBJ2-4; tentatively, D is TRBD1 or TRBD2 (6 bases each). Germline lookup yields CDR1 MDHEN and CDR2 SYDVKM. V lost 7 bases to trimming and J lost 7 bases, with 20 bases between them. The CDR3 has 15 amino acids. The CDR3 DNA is TGTGCCAGCACGCCGGCACTGGGGGCGGGGAACATTCAGTACTTC. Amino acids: CASTPALGAGNIQYF.

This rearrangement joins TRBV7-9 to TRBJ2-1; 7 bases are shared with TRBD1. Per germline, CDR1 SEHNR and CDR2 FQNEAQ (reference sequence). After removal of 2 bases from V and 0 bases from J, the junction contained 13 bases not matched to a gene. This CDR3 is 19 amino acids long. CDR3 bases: TGTGCCAGCAGCTTACCAGCGAGGACAGGAAGAAGCTCCTACAATGAGCAGTTCTTC. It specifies CASSLPARTGRSSYNEQFF.

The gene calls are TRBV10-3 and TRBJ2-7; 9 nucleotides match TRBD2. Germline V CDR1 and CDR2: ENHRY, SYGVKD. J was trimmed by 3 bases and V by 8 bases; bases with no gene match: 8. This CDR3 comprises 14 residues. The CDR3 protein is CAIRGGSGSYEQYF. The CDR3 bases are TGTGCCATCCGGGGGGGTAGCGGGAGCTACGAGCAGTACTTC.

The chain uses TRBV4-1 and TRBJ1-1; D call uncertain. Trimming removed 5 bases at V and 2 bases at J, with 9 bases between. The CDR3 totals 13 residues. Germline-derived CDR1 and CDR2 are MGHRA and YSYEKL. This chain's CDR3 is CASSSLSNTEAFF. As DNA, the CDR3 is TGCGCCAGCAGCTCCCTGAGCAACACTGAAGCTTTCTTT.

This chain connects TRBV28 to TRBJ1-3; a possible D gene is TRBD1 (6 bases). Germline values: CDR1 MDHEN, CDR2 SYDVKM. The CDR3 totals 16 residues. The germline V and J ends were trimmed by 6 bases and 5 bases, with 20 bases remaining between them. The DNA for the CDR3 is TGTGCCAGCAGCAATGGGATGGGAGGGGACAGAAACACCATATATTTT. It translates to CASSNGMGGDRNTIYF.

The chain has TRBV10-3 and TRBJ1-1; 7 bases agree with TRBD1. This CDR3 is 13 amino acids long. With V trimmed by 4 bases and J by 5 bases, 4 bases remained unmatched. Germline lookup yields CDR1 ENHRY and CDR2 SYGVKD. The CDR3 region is CAISGTGDTEAFF. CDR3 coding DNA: TGTGCCATCAGTGGGACAGGAGATACTGAAGCTTTCTTT.

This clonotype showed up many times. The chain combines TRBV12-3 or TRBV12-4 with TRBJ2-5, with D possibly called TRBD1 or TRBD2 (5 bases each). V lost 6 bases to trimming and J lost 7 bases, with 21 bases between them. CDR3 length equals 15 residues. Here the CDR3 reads CASRSEIVTGGTQYF. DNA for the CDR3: TGTGCCAGCAGATCTGAGATCGTCACAGGAGGGACCCAGTACTTC.

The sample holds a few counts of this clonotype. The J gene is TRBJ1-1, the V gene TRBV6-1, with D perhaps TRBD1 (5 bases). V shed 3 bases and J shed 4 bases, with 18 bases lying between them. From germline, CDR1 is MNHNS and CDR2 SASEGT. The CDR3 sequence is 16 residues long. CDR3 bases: TGTGCCAGCAGTGACCCCGGTGGGGGGGGGGGCACTGAAGCTTTCTTT. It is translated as CASSDPGGGGGTEAFF.

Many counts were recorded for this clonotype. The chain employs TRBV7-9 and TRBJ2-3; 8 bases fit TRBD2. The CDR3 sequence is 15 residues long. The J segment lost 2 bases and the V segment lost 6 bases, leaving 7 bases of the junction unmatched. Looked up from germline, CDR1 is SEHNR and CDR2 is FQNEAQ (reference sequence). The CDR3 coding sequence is TGTGCCAGCAGTGCCGGGACTAGGTACACAGATACGCAGTATTTT. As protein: CASSAGTRYTDTQYF.

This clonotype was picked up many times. As DNA, the CDR3 is TGTGCCAGCAGTTACTCGATTGTACGGGAGAGCAAAACGCACGAGCAGTACTTC. Protein: CASSYSIVRESKTHEQYF. The chain joins TRBV6-2 or TRBV6-3 to TRBJ2-7; D perhaps matches TRBD2 (6 bases). Trimming left V 0 bases short and J 5 bases short, with 23 bases between. Germline loops: CDR1 MNHEY, CDR2 SVGEGT. The CDR3 loop spans 18 amino acids.

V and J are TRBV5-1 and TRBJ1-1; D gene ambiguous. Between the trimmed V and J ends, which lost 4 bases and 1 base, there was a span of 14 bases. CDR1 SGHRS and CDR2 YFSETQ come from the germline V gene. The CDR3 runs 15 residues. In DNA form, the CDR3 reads TGCGCCAGCAGCGCTAATTTGAACGCGAACACTGAAGCTTTCTTT. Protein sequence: CASSANLNANTEAFF. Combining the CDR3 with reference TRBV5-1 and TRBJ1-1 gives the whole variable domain KAGVTQTPRYLIKTRGQQVTLSCSPISGHRSVSWYQQTPGQGLQFLFEYFSETQRNKGNFPGRFSGRQFSNSRSEMNVSTLELGDSALYLCASSANLNANTEAFFGQGTRLTVV.